This T cell receptor beta chain is from a study of shared clonotypes between healthy human individuals (dated by TCRdb to about 2020). About the full investigation: Two women and three men aged 18 to 49 years were included in the cohort. For each donor, three plates each were used for CD4 naive and CD4 memory, two plates were used for CD8 naive, and one plate was used for CD8 memory. To estimate repertoire size and how much clonotypes are shared between individuals, the study performed deep sequencing of blood TCR repertoires from roughly five healthy adults. Libraries were prepared and TCR repertoires were sequenced by different laboratories using diverse techniques, in order to increase sequencing depth and limit assay-specific biases. Each donor's leukapheresis produced roughly between roughly 0.94 and 9.5 billion PBMCs.

The germline V gene provides CDR1 SGHRS and CDR2 YFSETQ. The germline ends are 12 bases apart after V is trimmed by 4 bases and J by 0 bases. Spanning cysteine to phenylalanine, the CDR3 consists of 15 amino acids. The entry retains the CDR3 DNA only, 45 bases that are in frame from base 1. Overall results and qualifications from the work: Naive subsets generally had larger estimated clonotype richness than memory subsets did. Sampling was restricted to blood, and TCR repertoires in tissue are likely to differ from TCR repertoires in blood. Incomplete sequencing was indicated by rarefaction of sorted-subset datasets, despite the large sequencing depth. Higher generation probabilities were observed for clonotypes shared by all four sorted-subset donors than for non-shared clonotypes. When a handful of donors were compared, the shared fraction of clonotypes was about 5% for naive CD4, 3.5% to 4% for naive CD8, 2% to 2.5% for memory CD4, and around 0.37% for memory CD8. Because the study included only a small number of donors, the genetic and exposure-history diversity represented was limited. Pairwise subsampling indicated that sequencing depth was expected to affect the degree of clonotype sharing among donors.

Using the deep immunoSEQ assay, multiplex PCR amplified TCR CDR3 regions from genomic DNA. Extracted genomic DNA from each cell subset was distributed evenly across all wells of several immunoSEQ 96-well plates, and each plate was treated as a replicate. For sorted subsets, around 200 ng genomic DNA, equal to 30,000 to 35,000 T cell genomes, was loaded into each replicate PCR. Purified libraries were quantified with a Qubit 3.0 fluorometer, sized on a Bioanalyzer 2100, and re-quantified with the KAPA Library Quantification kit. Every immunoSEQ 96-well plate was sequenced on a separate single-read 150-cycle Illumina NextSeq 550 flow cell. As for the original processing: Because the immunoSEQ output held only junctional sequences and lacked quality scores, the filtering could not match the filtering applied to full-length reads. To assign V/J genes and CDR3, sequences were annotated using PyIR, a Python wrapper for IgBLAST v1.9, with IMGT germline references. Any read was removed if the V/J assignment was weak (E-value above 1e-6), the CDR3 was missing, or the read contained stop codons, out-of-frame junctions, or ambiguous translated residues. V3J clonotypes were defined as sequences sharing the same inferred V gene, J gene, and CDR3 amino acid sequence. The percentage overlap between two repertoires was calculated by dividing the number of shared unique clonotypes by the size of the smaller repertoire. Three approaches were used to assess repertoire richness: RTK rarefaction, the Chao1 estimator, and Recon v2.1 estimates of unobserved clonotypes. For all TCRbeta clonotypes obtained by the gDNA method from four donors, generation probabilities were computed with OLGA. TCRdb retrieved this table from immuneACCESS and kept in-frame rearrangements only. Not all clones are present; in checked studies, unresolved V genes account for under half, and no reason is known for the remainder. V, J and clone size derive from that table, while D and trimming were established from the DNA sequence. The sample data list roughly 2.5 million clones, and roughly nine tenths of these were observed just once. The top ten clones comprise roughly 0.15% of the sample.

The donors were healthy, HIV-negative adults who had no recently reported acute infections or vaccinations. All donors were Caucasian adults living in Nashville, Tennessee, USA. CD4+ T cells were enriched through magnetic negative selection, after which naive cells were positively selected on CD45RA and the remaining negative fraction served as the memory subset. After blood collection by leukapheresis, PBMCs were isolated using Ficoll-Histopaque density gradient centrifugation and then cryopreserved in the vapor phase of liquid nitrogen. Analytical flow cytometry was used to check the purity and quantity of each magnetically sorted T cell population. Genomic DNA was isolated from every sorted fraction and measured by UV absorbance on a Nanodrop 2000c. Details on this clone: The clone's antigen remains unknown. The input lacks base qualities; no much larger clone sits a single base away.

The source is a young man in good health. Sequences were obtained from naive CD4+ T cells sorted from blood. The sample's cell subset or site, from its label and the paper: CD45RA+ positively selected. Recombination linked TRBV5-1 to TRBJ2-3; a tentative D match to TRBD2 spans 6 bases. The DNA is TGCGCCAGCAGCGGTAGCGGATCTAGCACAGATACGCAGTATTTT. Translated, this is CASSGSGSSTDTQYF. The CDR3, completed at both ends by the reference TRBV5-1 and TRBJ2-3 genes, gives the full variable domain KAGVTQTPRYLIKTRGQQVTLSCSPISGHRSVSWYQQTPGQGLQFLFEYFSETQRNKGNFPGRFSGRQFSNSRSEMNVSTLELGDSALYLCASSGSGSSTDTQYFGPGTRLTVL.